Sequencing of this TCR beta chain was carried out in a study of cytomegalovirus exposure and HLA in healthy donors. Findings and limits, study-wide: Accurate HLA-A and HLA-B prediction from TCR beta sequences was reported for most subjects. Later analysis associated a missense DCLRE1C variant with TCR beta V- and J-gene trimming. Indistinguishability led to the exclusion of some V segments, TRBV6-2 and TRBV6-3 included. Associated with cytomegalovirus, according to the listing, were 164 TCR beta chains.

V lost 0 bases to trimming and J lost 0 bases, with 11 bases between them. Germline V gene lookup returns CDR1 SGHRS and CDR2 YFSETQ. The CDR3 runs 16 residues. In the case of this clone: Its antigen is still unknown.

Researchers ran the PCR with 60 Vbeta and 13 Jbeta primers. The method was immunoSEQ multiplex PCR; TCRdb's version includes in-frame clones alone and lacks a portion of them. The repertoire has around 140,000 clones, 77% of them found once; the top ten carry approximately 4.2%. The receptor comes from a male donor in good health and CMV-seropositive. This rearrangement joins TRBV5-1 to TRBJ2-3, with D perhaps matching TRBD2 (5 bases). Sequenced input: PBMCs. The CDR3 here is CASSLVRGGSTDTQYF. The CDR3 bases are TGCGCCAGCAGCTTGGTCCGCGGCGGGAGCACAGATACGCAGTATTTT.